The source of this T cell receptor (beta chain) is a study of CD8 T cells in Susac syndrome. When the RNA was reverse transcribed, random hexamers were used with an input of about 0.5 to 1 ug. MiXCR, run by TCRdb on the immunoSEQ multiplex PCR reads, gives a single entry per CDR3 protein. The table has under 200,000 distinct CDR3 sequences, 91% seen once. CDR3 length equals 14 residues. The V and J ends lost 3 bases and 7 bases respectively, with 15 bases between them. The sample taken for sequencing was CD4+ T cells from PBMCs. The chain links TRBV12-3 or TRBV12-4 to TRBJ1-1; D is possibly TRBD1 (5 bases). The TCR comes from a human donor with Susac syndrome. For the CDR3, the DNA is TGTGCCAGCAGTTTTGGGGGGTTTGAGGGTGAAGCTTTCTTT. This sequence encodes CASSFGGFEGEAFF.